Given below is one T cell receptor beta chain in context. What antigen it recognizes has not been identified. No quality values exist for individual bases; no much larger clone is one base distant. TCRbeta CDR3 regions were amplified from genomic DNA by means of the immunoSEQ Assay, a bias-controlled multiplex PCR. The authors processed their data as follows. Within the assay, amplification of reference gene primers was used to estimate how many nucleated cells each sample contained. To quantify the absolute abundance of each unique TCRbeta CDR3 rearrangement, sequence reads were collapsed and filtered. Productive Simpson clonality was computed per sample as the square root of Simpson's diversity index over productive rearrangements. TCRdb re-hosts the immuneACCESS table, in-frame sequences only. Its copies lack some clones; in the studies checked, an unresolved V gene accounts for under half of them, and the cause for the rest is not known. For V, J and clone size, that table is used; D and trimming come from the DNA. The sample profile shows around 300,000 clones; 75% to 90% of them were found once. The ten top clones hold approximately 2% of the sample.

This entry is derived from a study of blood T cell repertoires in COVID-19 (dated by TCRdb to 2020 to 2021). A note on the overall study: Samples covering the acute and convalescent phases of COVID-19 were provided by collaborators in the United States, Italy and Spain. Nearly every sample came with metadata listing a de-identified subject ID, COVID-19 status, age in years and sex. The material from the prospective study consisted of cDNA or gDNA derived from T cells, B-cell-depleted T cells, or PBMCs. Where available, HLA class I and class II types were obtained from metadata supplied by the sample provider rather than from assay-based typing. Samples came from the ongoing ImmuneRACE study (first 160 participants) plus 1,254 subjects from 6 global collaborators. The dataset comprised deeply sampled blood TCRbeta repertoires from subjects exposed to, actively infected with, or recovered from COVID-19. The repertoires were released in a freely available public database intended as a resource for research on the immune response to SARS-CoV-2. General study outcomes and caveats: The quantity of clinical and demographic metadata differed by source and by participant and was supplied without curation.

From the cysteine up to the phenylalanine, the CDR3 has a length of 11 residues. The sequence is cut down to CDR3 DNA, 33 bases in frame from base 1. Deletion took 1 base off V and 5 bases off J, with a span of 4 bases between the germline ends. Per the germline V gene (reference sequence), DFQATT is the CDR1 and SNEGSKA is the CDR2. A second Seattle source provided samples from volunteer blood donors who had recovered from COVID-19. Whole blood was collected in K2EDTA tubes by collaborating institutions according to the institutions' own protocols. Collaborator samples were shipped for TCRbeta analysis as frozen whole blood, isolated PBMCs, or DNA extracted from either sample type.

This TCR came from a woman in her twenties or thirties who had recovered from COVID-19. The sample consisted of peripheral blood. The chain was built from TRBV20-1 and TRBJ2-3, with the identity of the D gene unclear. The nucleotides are TGCAGTGCTAGAGCGGGAGATACGCAGTATTTT. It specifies CSARAGDTQYF.